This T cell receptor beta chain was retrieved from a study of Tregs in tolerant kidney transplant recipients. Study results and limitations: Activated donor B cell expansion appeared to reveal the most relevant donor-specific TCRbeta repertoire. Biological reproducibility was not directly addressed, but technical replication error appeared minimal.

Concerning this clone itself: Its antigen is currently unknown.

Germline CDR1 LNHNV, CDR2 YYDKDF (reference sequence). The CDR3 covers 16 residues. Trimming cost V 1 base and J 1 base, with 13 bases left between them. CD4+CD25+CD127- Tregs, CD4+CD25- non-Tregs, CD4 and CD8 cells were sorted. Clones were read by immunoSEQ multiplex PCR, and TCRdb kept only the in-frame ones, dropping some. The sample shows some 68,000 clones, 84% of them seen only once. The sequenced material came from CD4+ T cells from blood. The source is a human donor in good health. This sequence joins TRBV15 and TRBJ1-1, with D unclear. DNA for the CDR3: TGTGCCACCAGCAGAGGAGGACGGCCTAGGAACACTGAAGCTTTCTTT. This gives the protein CATSRGGRPRNTEAFF.